Below are 16 T cell receptor beta chains sequenced from a single sample in a study of sequential checkpoint blockade in melanoma. The sample's treatment: randomized to nivolumab then ipilimumab (arm A) or the reverse (arm B). Profiling relied on immunoSEQ multiplex PCR, and the TCRdb table lists in-frame clones only, not all of them. The repertoire consists of roughly 31,000 clones, with roughly 90% occurring once and the leading ten covering around 23%. The source was CD8+ T cells sorted from blood (inferred from file names), collected from a patient given nivolumab and ipilimumab in sequence. Every receptor here comes from a human donor with melanoma.

CDR3 in amino acids: CASRISGNPLKFF. CDR3 nucleotide sequence: TGTGCCAGCAGAATTAGCGGGAATCCCTTGAAGTTCTTC. This chain connects TRBV27 to TRBJ2-1; 8 bases align to TRBD2. The ends lost 6 bases at V and 14 bases at J; junction bases unmatched: 12. From germline, CDR1 is MNHEY and CDR2 SMNVEV (reference sequence). This CDR3 has 13 amino acids.

The V call is TRBV4-3, the J call TRBJ1-4; TRBD1 agrees at 8 bases. J lost 0 bases, V lost 3 bases, and 6 bases had no gene match. CDR3 size: 17 residues. Germline CDR1 is LGHNA and CDR2 is YSLEER. The DNA of the CDR3 is TGCGCCAGCAGCCACGGACAGGGCTTTGCAACTAATGAAAAACTGTTTTTT. It specifies CASSHGQGFATNEKLFF.

The chain recombines TRBV11-2 with TRBJ2-3; D is unresolved. There are 14 residues in the CDR3. The V gene's germline CDR1 is SGHAT and CDR2 FQNNGV. Trimming stripped 5 bases from V and 2 bases from J, with 11 bases between. The CDR3 sequence: CASSQQYSTDTQYF. The CDR3 coding sequence is TGTGCCAGCAGCCAACAGTATTCCACAGATACGCAGTATTTT.

V gene TRBV11-2 combines with J gene TRBJ2-7; TRBD2 aligns across 12 bases. CDR3 size: 16 residues. Germline assignment: CDR1 SGHAT and CDR2 FQNNGV. V lost 5 bases to trimming and J lost 0 bases; unmatched junction nucleotides: 5. The CDR3 DNA is TGTGCCAGCAGCCCTCCGACTAGCGGGAGCTCCTACGAGCAGTACTTC. As protein: CASSPPTSGSSYEQYF.

The V call is TRBV5-1, the J call TRBJ1-1; 8 nucleotides align to TRBD1. Germline values: CDR1 SGHRS, CDR2 YFSETQ. The CDR3 is 13 residues long. The junction had 2 bases not matched to a gene; V was cut back by 2 bases and J by 5 bases. CDR3 in DNA: TGCGCCAGCAGCTTTCGACAGGGGACTGAAGCTTTCTTT. Protein product: CASSFRQGTEAFF.

The V gene is TRBV27, the J gene TRBJ2-7; 9 bases are a match to TRBD2. V lost 6 bases to trimming and J lost 2 bases; unmatched junction nucleotides: 14. The length of the CDR3 is 17 residues. Germline lookup yields CDR1 MNHEY and CDR2 SMNVEV (reference sequence). This CDR3 is CASSLLPKTSGAYEQYF. Here the CDR3 DNA reads TGTGCCAGCAGCCTTCTTCCAAAGACTAGCGGAGCCTACGAGCAGTACTTC.

This sequence joins TRBV4-3 and TRBJ2-7; TRBD2 aligns across 7 bases. Germline V lookup: CDR1 LGHNA, CDR2 YSLEER. CDR3 length: 15 amino acids. V was pared by 8 bases and J by 1 base, with 11 bases of the junction left unmatched. CDR3 region: CASGDVGGGSYEQYF. The CDR3 DNA reads TGCGCCAGCGGGGATGTGGGGGGGGGATCCTACGAGCAGTACTTC.

The V call is TRBV7-9, the J call TRBJ1-2; D gene ambiguous. Germline CDR1 SEHNR, CDR2 FQNEAQ (reference sequence). V dropped 2 bases and J dropped 0 bases, with 13 bases sitting between them. CDR3 size: 16 residues. CDR3 DNA: TGTGCCAGCAGCTTACCGGACGGACTAGCTAACTATGGCTACACCTTC. Translation gives CASSLPDGLANYGYTF.

This chain joins TRBV9 and TRBJ1-4, with TRBD1 identical over 8 bases. The CDR3 extends over 17 amino acids. Germline CDR1 is SGDLS and CDR2 is YYNGEE. V shed 5 bases and J 5 bases; nucleotides not matched to a gene: 14. CDR3 loop: CASSATPYRGENEKLFF. The CDR3 nucleotides are TGTGCCAGCAGTGCTACACCCTACAGGGGGGAGAATGAAAAACTGTTTTTT. The entire variable domain, with the rest obtained from reference TRBV9 and TRBJ1-4, is as follows: DSGVTQTPKHLITATGQRVTLRCSPRSGDLSVYWYQQSLDQGLQFLIQYYNGEERAKGNILERFSAQQFPDLHSELNLSSLELGDSALYFCASSATPYRGENEKLFFGSGTQLSVL.

This clone was observed a single time. V gene TRBV7-9 combines with J gene TRBJ2-3; 12 nucleotides agree with TRBD2. CDR1 and CDR2 from the germline V gene are SEHNR and FQNEAQ (reference sequence). The length of the CDR3 is 18 residues. Losses at the gene ends were 7 bases for V and 4 bases for J; bases not matched to a gene: 15. The chain's CDR3 is CASTPPSASGRGSDTQYF. CDR3 nucleotide sequence: TGTGCCAGCACCCCACCCAGCGCTAGCGGGAGGGGATCAGATACGCAGTATTTT.

This rearrangement joins TRBV7-8 to TRBJ1-5; D perhaps matches TRBD1 (5 bases). Trimming shortened V by 1 base and J by 1 base, and 5 bases separated the two germline ends. The CDR3 covers 14 residues. Germline V CDR1 and CDR2: SGHVS, FQNEAQ. In nucleotides, the CDR3 is TGTGCCAGCAGCTTAGGACAGAGCAATCAGCCCCAGCATTTT. Protein sequence: CASSLGQSNQPQHF. Variable domain in full (rest from reference TRBV7-8 and TRBJ1-5): GAGVSQSPRYKVAKRGQDVALRCDPISGHVSLFWYQQALGQGPEFLTYFQNEAQLDKSGLPSDRFFAERPEGSVSTLKIQRTQQEDSAVYLCASSLGQSNQPQHFGDGTRLSIL.

V is TRBV11-2 and J is TRBJ1-2; D uncertain. Trimming pared 1 base from V and 0 bases from J, leaving 9 bases between. The CDR3 loop spans 15 amino acids. Germline values: CDR1 SGHAT, CDR2 FQNNGV. The CDR3 here is CASSLGAEPNYGYTF. In nucleotides, the CDR3 is TGTGCCAGCAGCTTAGGGGCAGAACCTAACTATGGCTACACCTTC.

About this clone: A junction end diverges from the germline sequence, so it may reflect a read error. This chain joins TRBV5-4 and TRBJ1-1, with 9 bases fitting TRBD1. This CDR3 has 15 amino acids. CDR1 is SGHNT, CDR2 YYREEE, per germline (reference sequence). CDR3 protein: CASSHDRGMKTEAFF. CDR3 DNA sequence: TGTGCCAGCAGCCACGACAGGGGGATGAAAACTGAAGCTTTCTTT.

Points on this clone: Different DNA sequences within this sample yield the same CDR3. This sequence joins TRBV27 and TRBJ1-2; 8 bases are a match to TRBD1. Germline lookup yields CDR1 MNHEY and CDR2 SMNVEV (reference sequence). CDR3 length: 15 residues. V shed 5 bases and J 4 bases; nucleotides not matched to a gene: 9. The CDR3 protein is CASSLIGTGAYGYTF. CDR3 DNA: TGTGCCAGCAGTCTAATAGGGACAGGAGCCTATGGCTACACCTTC.

The chain links TRBV27 to TRBJ2-5; D is perhaps TRBD2 (5 bases). The J call may be mistaken, given a closer DNA end match to TRBJ2-7. CDR1 is MNHEY, CDR2 SMNVEV, per germline (reference sequence). The CDR3 extends over 13 amino acids. The CDR3 sequence: CASSRQSLGEQYF. CDR3 DNA sequence: TGTGCCAGCAGTCGACAATCACTAGGCGAGCAGTACTTC.

This clone has only a few counts. The rearrangement joins TRBV6-5 to TRBJ2-7; the match to TRBD2 covers 7 bases. Trimming at V came to 8 bases and at J to 5 bases, leaving 15 bases not matched to a gene. The CDR3 runs to 15 residues. Per germline, CDR1 MNHEY and CDR2 SVGAGI. CDR3 nucleotides: TGTGCCAGCTCTCTAATCGGGAGGCGGGGTGACGAGCAGTACTTC. Translated: CASSLIGRRGDEQYF.